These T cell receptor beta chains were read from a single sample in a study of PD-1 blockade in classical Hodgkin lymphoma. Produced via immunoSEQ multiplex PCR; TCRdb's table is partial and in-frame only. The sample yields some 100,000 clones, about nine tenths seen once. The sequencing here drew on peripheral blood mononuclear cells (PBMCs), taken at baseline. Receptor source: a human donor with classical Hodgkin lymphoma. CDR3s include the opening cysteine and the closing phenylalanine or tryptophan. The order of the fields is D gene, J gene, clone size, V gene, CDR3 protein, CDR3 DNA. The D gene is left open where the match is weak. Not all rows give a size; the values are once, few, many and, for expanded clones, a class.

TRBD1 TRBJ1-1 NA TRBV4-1 CASSQGVPEGALKNTEAFF TGCGCCAGCAGCCAAGGGGTTCCGGAGGGGGCCCTTAAAAACACTGAAGCTTTCTTT
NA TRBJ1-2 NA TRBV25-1 CASSAEYGYTF TGTGCCAGCAGTGCGGAGTATGGCTACACCTTC
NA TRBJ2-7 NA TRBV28 CASSLWGGRMGTYEQYF TGTGCCAGCAGTTTATGGGGTGGGAGAATGGGGACCTACGAGCAGTACTTC
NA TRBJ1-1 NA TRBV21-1 CASSKGRGRPSNTEAFF TGTGCCAGCAGCAAAGGGCGGGGCAGACCTTCGAACACTGAAGCTTTCTTT
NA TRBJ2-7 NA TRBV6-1 CASSVHGLLYEQYF TGTGCCAGCAGTGTGCACGGACTACTCTACGAGCAGTACTTC
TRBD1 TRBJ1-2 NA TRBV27 CASSRKGQELQYGYTF TGTGCCAGCAGCCGAAAGGGACAGGAACTGCAATATGGCTACACCTTC
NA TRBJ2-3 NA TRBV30 CAWSVQMAGVGNTQYF TGTGCCTGGAGTGTACAAATGGCAGGCGTGGGAAATACGCAGTATTTT
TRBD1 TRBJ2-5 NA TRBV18 CASSPRQGETQYF TGTGCCAGCTCACCCCGACAGGGAGAGACCCAGTACTTC
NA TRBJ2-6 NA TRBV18 CASSPQTGFGANVLTF TGTGCCAGCTCACCCCAGACCGGTTTTGGGGCCAACGTCCTGACTTTC
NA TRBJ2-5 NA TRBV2 CASKQGWSETQYF TGTGCCAGTAAACAGGGTTGGTCGGAGACCCAGTACTTC
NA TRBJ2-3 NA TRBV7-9 CASSLGRGGADTQYF TGTGCCAGCAGCTTGGGGAGAGGAGGCGCAGATACGCAGTATTTT
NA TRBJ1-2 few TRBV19 CASSIGDGYTF TGTGCCAGTAGTATTGGCGACGGCTACACCTTC
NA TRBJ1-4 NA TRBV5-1 CASSPAQEEKLFF TGCGCCAGCAGCCCGGCCCAGGAAGAAAAACTGTTTTTT
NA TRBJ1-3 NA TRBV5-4 CASSWEDGDTIYF TGTGCCAGCAGCTGGGAGGACGGAGACACCATATATTTT
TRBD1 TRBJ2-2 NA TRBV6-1 CASSEGQGNTGELFF TGTGCCAGCAGTGAAGGACAGGGAAACACCGGGGAGCTGTTTTTT
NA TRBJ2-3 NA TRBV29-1 CSVARGEADTQYF TGCAGCGTTGCCAGGGGTGAGGCAGATACGCAGTATTTT
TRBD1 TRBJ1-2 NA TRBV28 CASRETGGNYGYTF TGTGCCAGCAGAGAGACAGGGGGCAACTATGGCTACACCTTC
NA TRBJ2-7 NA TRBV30 CAWSQTRSYEQYF TGTGCCTGGAGCCAGACAAGGTCCTACGAGCAGTACTTC
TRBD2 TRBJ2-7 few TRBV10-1 CASSLGLAVLGEQYF TGCGCCAGCAGTCTCGGACTAGCGGTGCTGGGCGAGCAGTACTTC
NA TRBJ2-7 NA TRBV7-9 CASSFQSLSYEQYF TGTGCCAGCAGCTTTCAGTCCCTTAGCTACGAGCAGTACTTC
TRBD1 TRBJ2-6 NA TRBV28 CASGGQGETGANVLTF TGTGCCAGCGGCGGACAGGGGGAAACTGGGGCCAACGTCCTGACTTTC
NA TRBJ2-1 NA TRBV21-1 CASSNGYYSGRRSYNEQFF TGTGCCAGCAGCAACGGTTATTATAGCGGGAGGAGGTCCTACAATGAGCAGTTCTTC
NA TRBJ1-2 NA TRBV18 CASSPIYGGEGYGYTF TGTGCCAGCTCACCGATCTACGGGGGAGAGGGCTATGGCTACACCTTC
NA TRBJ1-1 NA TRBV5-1 CASSGGLAEAFF TGCGCCAGCAGCGGGGGGCTCGCTGAAGCTTTCTTT
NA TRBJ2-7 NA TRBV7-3 CASSLPWGEASSYEQYF TGTGCCAGCAGCTTACCGTGGGGGGAGGCCTCCTCCTACGAGCAGTACTTC
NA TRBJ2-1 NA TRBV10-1 CASSEESRVYNEQFF TGCGCCAGCAGTGAGGAATCTCGGGTTTACAATGAGCAGTTCTTC
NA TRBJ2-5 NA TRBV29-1 CSVEDRGTKQETQYF TGCAGCGTTGAAGATCGTGGGACCAAACAAGAGACCCAGTACTTC
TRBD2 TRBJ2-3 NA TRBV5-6 CASSTGLATYTQYF TGTGCCAGCAGCACGGGACTAGCGACCTATACGCAGTATTTT
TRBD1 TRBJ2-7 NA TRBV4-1 CASSQDLGGPSSYEQYF TGCGCCAGCAGCCAAGATCTAGGGGGCCCTAGCTCCTACGAGCAGTACTTC